This TCR beta chain was obtained from a study of blood T cell repertoires in COVID-19. Study-wide context: COVID-19 samples, acute and convalescent, were from the United States, Italy and Spain.

The method was immunoSEQ multiplex PCR; TCRdb's version includes in-frame clones alone and lacks a portion of them. The sample lists tens of thousands of clones; roughly 90% were seen once. The germline CDR1 and CDR2 sequences are SGHNT and YYREEE (reference sequence). The length of the CDR3 is 15 residues. Deletions cut 3 bases from V and 1 base from J, with 14 bases between. The receptor's source is a woman aged 45-59 years with active or convalescent COVID-19. Sequenced material: peripheral blood. The genes are TRBV5-4 and TRBJ2-7; D might be TRBD1 (6 bases). CDR3 DNA: TGTGCCAGCAGCTCCCAGGGGATGCCTTCCTACGAGCAGTACTTC. The encoded protein is CASSSQGMPSYEQYF.